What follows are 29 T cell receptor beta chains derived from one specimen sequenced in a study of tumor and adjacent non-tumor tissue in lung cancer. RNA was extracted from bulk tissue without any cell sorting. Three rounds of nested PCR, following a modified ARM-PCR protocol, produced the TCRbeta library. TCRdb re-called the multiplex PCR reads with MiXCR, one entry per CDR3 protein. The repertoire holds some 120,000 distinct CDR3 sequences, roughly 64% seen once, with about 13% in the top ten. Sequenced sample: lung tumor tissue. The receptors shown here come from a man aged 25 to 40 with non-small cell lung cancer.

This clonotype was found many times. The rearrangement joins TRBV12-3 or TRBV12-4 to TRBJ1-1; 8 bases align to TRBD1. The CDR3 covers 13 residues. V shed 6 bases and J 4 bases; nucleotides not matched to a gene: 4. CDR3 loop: CASRPTGGTEAFF. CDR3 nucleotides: TGTGCCAGCAGGCCTACAGGGGGCACTGAAGCTTTCTTT.

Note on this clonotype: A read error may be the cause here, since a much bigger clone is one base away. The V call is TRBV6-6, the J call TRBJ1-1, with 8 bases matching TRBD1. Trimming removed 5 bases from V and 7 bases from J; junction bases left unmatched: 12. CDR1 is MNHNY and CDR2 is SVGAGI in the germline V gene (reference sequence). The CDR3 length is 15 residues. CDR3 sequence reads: CASSIRQGTYIEAFF. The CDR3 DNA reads TGTGCCAGCAGTATTCGACAGGGGACGTACATTGAAGCTTTCTTT.

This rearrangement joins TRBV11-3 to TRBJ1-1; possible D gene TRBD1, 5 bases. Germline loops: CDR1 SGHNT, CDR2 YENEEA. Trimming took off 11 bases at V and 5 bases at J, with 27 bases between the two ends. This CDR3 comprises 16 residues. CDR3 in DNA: TGTGCCGGCGGCTTAGATGGGATCAGGGATCAAACTGAAGCTTTCTTT. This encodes CAGGLDGIRDQTEAFF.

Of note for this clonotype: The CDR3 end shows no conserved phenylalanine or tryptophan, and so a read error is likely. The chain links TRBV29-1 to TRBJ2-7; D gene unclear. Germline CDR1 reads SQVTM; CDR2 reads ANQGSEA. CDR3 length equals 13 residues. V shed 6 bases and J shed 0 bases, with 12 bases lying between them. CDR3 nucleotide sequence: TGCAGCGTCTGGACGGTAAGCTCCTACGAGCAGTACTCC. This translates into CSVWTVSSYEQYS.

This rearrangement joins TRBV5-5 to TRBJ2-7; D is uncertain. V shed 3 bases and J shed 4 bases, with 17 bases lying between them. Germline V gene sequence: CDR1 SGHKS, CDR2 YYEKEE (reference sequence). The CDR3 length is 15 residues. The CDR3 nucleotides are TGTGCCAGCAGCTCCCTTGGGAACAACTCATACGAGCAGTACTTC. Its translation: CASSSLGNNSYEQYF.

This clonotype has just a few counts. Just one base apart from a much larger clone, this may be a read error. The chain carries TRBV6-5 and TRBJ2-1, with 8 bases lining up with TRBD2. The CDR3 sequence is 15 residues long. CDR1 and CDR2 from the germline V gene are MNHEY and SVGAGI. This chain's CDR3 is CANSYSGGQGDEQFF. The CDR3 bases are TGTGCCAACAGTTACTCGGGGGGGCAAGGCGATGAGCAGTTCTTC.

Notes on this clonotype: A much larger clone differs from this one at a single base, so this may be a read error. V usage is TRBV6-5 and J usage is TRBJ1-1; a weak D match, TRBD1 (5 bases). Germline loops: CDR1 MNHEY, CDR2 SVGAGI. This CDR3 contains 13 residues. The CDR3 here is CASSSPGVGGALF. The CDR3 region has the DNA TGTGCCAGCAGTTCCCCCGGCGTGGGGGGAGCTCTCTTT.

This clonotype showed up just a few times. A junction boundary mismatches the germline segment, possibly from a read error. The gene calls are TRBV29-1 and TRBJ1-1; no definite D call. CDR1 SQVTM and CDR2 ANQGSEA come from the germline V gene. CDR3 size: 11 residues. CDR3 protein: CSVATAFESFF. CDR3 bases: TGCAGCGTTGCCACAGCTTTTGAATCTTTCTTT.

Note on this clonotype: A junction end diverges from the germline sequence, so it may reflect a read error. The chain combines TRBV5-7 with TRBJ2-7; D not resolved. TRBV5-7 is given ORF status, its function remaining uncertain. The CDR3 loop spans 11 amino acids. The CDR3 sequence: CASSRTYGQYF. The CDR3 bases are TGTGCCAGCAGCCGTACCTACGGGCAGTACTTC.

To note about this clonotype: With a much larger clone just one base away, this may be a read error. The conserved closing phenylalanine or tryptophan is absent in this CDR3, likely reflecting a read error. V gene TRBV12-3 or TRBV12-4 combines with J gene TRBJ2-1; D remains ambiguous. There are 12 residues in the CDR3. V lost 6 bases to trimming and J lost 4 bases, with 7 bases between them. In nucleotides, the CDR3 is TGTGCCAGCAGGGGCGCGTACAATGAGCAGTTCTCC. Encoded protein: CASRGAYNEQFS.

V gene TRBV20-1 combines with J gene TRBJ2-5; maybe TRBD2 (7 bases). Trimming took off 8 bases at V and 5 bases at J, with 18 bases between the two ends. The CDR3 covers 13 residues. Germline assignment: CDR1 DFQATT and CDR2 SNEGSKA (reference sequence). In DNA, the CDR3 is TGCAGTACCAGTTCGGGGGGCGCGGAGACCCAGTACTTC. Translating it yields CSTSSGGAETQYF.

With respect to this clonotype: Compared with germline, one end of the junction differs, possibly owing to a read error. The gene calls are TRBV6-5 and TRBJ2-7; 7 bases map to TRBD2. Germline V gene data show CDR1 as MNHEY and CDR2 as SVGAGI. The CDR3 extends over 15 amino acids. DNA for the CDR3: TGTGCCAGCAGTTATTCGAGCGGGACGCCTGGAGAGCAGTGCTTC. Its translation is CASSYSSGTPGEQCF.

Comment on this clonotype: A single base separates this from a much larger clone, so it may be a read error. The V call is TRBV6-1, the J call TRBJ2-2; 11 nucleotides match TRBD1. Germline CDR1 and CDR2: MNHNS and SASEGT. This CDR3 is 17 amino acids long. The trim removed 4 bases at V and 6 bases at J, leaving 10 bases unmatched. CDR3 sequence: CASSVRTPGQGAGELFF. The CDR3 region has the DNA TGTGCCAGCAGTGTCAGGACTCCGGGACAGGGGGCCGGGGAGCTGTTTTTT.

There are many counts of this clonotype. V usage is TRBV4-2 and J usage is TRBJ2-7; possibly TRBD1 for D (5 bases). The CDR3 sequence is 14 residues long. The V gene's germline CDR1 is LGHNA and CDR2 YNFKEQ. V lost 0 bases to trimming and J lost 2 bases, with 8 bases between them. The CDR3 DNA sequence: TGTGCCAGCAGCCAAGAGGTCAGGGCCTACGAGCAGTACTTC. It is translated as CASSQEVRAYEQYF.

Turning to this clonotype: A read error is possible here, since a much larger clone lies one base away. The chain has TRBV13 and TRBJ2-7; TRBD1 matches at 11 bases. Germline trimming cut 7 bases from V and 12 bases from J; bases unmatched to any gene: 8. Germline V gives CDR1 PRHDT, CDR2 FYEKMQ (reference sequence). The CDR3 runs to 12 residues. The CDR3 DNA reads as TGTGCCAGCAACTTGGGACAGGGGGTAGCGTACTTC. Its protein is CASNLGQGVAYF.

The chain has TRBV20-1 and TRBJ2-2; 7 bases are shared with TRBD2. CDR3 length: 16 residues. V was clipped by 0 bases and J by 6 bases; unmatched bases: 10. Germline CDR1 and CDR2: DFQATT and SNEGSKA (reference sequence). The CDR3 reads CSARDWPAGSAGELFF. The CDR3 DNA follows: TGCAGTGCTAGAGATTGGCCAGCGGGAAGCGCCGGGGAGCTGTTTTTT.

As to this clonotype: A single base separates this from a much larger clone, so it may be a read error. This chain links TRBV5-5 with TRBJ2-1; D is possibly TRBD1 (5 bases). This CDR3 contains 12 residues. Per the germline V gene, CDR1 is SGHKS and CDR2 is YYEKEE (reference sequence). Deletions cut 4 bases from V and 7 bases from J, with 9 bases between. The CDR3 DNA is TGTGCCAGCAGCATGACAGAAAATGAGCAGTTCTTC. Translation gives CASSMTENEQFF.

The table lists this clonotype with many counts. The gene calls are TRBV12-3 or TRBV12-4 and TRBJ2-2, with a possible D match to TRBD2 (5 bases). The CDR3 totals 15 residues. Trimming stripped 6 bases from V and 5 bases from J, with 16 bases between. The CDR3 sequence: CASRGFAGFTGELFF. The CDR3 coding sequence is TGTGCCAGCAGAGGTTTCGCGGGTTTTACCGGGGAGCTGTTTTTT.

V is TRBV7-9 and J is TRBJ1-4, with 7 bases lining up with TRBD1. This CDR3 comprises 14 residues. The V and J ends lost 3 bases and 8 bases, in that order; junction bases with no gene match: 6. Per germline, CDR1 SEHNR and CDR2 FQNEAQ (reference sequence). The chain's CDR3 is CASSFTGDGEKLFF. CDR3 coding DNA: TGTGCCAGCAGCTTTACAGGGGACGGAGAAAAACTGTTTTTT.

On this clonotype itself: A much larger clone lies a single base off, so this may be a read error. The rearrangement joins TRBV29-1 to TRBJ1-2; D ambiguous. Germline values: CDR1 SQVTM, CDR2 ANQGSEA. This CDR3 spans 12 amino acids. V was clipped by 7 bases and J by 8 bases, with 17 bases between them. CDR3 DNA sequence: TGCAGCGACGCAGGTACTCTCGAAGGCTACACCTTC. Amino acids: CSDAGTLEGYTF.

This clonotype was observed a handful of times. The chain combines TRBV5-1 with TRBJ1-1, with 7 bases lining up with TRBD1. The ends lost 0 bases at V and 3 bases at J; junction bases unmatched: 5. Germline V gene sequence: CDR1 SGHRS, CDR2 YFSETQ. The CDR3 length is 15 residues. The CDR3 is CASSLGGGLDTEAFF. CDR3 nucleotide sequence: TGCGCCAGCAGCTTGGGAGGGGGCTTGGACACTGAAGCTTTCTTT.

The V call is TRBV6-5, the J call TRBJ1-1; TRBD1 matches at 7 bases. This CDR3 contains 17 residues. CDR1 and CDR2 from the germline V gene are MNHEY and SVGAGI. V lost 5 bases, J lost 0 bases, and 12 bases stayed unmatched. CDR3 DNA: TGTGCCAGCAGTCAAAGCCCTCGACAGGGCATGAACACTGAAGCTTTCTTT. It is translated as CASSQSPRQGMNTEAFF.

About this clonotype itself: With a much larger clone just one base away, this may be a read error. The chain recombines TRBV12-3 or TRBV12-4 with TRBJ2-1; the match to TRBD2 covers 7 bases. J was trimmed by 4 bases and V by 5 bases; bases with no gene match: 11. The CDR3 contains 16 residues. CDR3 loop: CASSALGTNGYNEQFF. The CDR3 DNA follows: TGTGCCAGCAGTGCCCTAGGGACTAACGGGTACAATGAGCAGTTCTTC.

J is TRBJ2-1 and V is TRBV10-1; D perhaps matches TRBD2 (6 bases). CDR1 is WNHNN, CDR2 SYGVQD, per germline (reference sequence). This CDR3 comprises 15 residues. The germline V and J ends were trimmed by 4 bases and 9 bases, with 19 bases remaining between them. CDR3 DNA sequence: TGCGCCAGCAGTGTTAGTAGCGGTGGATCGAGTGAGCAGTTCTTC. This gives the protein CASSVSSGGSSEQFF.

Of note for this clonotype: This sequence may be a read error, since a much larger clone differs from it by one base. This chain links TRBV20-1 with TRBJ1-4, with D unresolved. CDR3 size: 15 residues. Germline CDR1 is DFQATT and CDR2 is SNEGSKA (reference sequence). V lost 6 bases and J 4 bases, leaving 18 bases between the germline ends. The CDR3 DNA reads TGCAGTGCCAGCAGTGGGCGAAAGGTTAATGAAAAACTGTTTTTT. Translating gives CSASSGRKVNEKLFF.

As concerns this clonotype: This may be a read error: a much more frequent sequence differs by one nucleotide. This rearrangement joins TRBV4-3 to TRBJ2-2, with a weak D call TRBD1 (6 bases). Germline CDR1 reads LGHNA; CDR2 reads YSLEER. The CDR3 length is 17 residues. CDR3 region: CASSQDTQGSNTGELYF. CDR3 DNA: TGCGCCAGCAGCCAGGACACACAGGGCTCGAACACCGGGGAGCTGTATTTT.

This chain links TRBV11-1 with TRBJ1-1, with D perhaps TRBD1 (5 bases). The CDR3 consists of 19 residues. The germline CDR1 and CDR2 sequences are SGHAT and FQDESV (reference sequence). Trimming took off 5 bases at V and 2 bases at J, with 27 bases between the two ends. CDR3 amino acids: CASSTYTGMLGQQNTEAFF. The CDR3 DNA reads TGTGCCAGCAGCACCTATACGGGCATGCTCGGACAACAAAACACTGAAGCTTTCTTT. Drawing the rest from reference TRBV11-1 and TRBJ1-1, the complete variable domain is EAEVAQSPRYKITEKSQAVAFWCDPISGHATLYWYRQILGQGPELLVQFQDESVVDDSQLPKDRFSAERLKGVDSTLKIQPAELGDSAMYLCASSTYTGMLGQQNTEAFFGQGTRLTVV.

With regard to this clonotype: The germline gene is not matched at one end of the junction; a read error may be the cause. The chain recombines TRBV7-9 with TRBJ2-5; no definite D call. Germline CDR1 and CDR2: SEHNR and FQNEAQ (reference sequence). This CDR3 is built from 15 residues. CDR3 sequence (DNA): TGCGCCATCAGCCCGAGCCCGATGGGCCAAGAGACCCAGTACTTC. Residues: CAISPSPMGQETQYF.

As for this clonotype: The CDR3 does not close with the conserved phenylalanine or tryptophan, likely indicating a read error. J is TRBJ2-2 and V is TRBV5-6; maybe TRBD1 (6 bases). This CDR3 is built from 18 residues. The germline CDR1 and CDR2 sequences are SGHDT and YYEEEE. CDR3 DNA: TGTGCCAGAAGCTCCGCAATATTACAGGGTCTGAGGGCCGGGGAGCTGTTTATT. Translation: CARSSAILQGLRAGELFI.